Described below is a single T cell receptor (beta chain) sequence and its context. The sample is drawn from a study of Ad26.COV2.S vaccination and SARS-CoV-2 variants. Stated treatment: approximately 18 received Ad26.COV2.S at low or high dose, single or two shots; five or six received placebo; per-sample allocation not given. After the first vaccine or placebo injection, samples were drawn on day 63. Some clones are missing from TCRdb's copy, which holds only in-frame ones; the method was immunoSEQ multiplex PCR. The table shows a few hundred thousand clones, with 87% occurring only once. This clonotype originated in a person between 18 and 59 years old who received the Ad26.COV2.S COVID-19 vaccine or a placebo. The sequences come from peripheral blood, collected in a trial of Ad26.COV2.S vaccine versus placebo.

The CDR3 is CASSGGTRTDTQYF. In DNA, the CDR3 is TGCGCCAGCAGCGGCGGGACAAGGACAGATACGCAGTATTTT. V and J are TRBV5-1 and TRBJ2-3, with D possibly being TRBD1 or TRBD2 (6 bases each). This CDR3 is built from 14 residues. Trimming shortened V by 4 bases and J by 3 bases, and 12 bases separated the two germline ends. Per the germline V gene, CDR1 is SGHRS and CDR2 is YFSETQ.